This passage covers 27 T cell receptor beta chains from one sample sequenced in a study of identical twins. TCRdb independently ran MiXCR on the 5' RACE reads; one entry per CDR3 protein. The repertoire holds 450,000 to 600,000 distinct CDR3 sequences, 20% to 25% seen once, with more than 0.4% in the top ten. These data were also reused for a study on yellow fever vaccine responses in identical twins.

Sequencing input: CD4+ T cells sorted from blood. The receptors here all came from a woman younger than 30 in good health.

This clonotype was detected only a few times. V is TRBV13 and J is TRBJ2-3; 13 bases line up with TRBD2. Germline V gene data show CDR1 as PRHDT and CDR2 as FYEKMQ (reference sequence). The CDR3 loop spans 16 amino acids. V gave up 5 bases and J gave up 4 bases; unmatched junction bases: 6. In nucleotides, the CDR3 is TGTGCCAGCAGCCCGGGACTAGCGGGATGGTCAGATACGCAGTATTTT. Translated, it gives CASSPGLAGWSDTQYF.

CDR3 in DNA: TGTGCCCCCGGGACATCCTACGAGCAGTACTTC. It translates to CAPGTSYEQYF. The genes are TRBV2 and TRBJ2-7; tentative D call: TRBD1 (6 bases). Per germline, CDR1 SNHLY and CDR2 FYNNEI. The CDR3 length is 11 residues. V was cut by 11 bases and J by 1 base, with 9 bases left in between.

This CDR3 reads CSAIGTGEKETQYF. CDR3 in DNA: TGCAGTGCTATTGGGACAGGGGAAAAAGAGACCCAGTACTTC. The chain is built from TRBV20-1 and TRBJ2-5; 10 bases agree with TRBD1. CDR1 is DFQATT and CDR2 is SNEGSKA in the germline V gene (reference sequence). This CDR3 has 14 amino acids. Trimming took 4 bases from V and 3 from J; bases not matched to a gene: 5.

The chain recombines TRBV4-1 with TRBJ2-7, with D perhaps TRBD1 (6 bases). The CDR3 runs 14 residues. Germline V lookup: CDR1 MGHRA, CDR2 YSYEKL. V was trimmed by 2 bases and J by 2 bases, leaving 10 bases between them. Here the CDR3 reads CASSQQGSTYEQYF. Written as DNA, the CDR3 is TGCGCCAGCAGCCAACAGGGGTCAACCTACGAGCAGTACTTC.

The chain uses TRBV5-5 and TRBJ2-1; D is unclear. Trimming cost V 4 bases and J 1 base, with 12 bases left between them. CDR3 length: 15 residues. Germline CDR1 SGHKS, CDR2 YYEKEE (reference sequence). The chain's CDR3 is CASSVGINSYNEQFF. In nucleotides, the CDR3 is TGTGCCAGCAGCGTGGGGATAAATTCCTACAATGAGCAGTTCTTC. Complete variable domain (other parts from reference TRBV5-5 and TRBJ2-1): DAGVTQSPTHLIKTRGQQVTLRCSPISGHKSVSWYQQVLGQGPQFIFQYYEKEERGRGNFPDRFSARQFPNYSSELNVNALLLGDSALYLCASSVGINSYNEQFFGPGTRLTVL.

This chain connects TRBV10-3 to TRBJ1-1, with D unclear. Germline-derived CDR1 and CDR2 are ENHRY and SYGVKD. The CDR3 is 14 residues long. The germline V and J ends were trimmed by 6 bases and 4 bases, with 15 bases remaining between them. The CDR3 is CAIRGGEPSTEAFF. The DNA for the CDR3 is TGTGCCATCAGGGGTGGGGAACCTTCCACTGAAGCTTTCTTT.

CDR3 loop: CASSLTPTEAFF. DNA of the CDR3: TGTGCCAGCAGCTTGACACCCACTGAAGCTTTCTTT. The chain employs TRBV7-9 and TRBJ1-1, with D unclear. Trimming took off 3 bases at V and 4 bases at J, with 6 bases between the two ends. Germline V gene sequence: CDR1 SEHNR, CDR2 FQNEAQ (reference sequence). The CDR3 consists of 12 residues.

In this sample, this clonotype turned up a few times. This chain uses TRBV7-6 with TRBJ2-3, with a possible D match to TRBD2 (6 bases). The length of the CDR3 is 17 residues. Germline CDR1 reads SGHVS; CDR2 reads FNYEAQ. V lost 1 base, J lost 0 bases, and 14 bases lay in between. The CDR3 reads CASSLVLRGESTDTQYF. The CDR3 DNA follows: TGTGCCAGCAGCTTAGTTCTACGCGGGGAAAGCACAGATACGCAGTATTTT.

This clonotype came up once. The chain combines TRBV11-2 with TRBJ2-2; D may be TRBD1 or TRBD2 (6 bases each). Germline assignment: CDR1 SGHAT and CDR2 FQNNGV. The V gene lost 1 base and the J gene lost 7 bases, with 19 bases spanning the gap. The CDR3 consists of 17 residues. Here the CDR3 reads CASSLVSGGFRDGELFF. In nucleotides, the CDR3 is TGTGCCAGCAGCTTAGTGTCCGGGGGCTTCAGGGACGGGGAGCTGTTTTTT.

For the CDR3, the DNA is TGTGCCATCAGTGAGTCCCGGGCTAGCGGGGGGGAATCCTACGAGCAGTACGTC. Its protein is CAISESRASGGESYEQYV. This chain uses TRBV10-3 with TRBJ2-7; TRBD2 agrees at 12 bases. CDR1 and CDR2 (germline): ENHRY, SYGVKD. Germline trimming cut 0 bases from V and 1 base from J; bases unmatched to any gene: 7. This CDR3 comprises 18 residues.

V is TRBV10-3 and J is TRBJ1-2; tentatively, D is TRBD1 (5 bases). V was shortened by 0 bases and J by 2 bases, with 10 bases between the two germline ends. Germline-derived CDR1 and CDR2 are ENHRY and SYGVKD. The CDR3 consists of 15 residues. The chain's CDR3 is CAISESGPMNYGYTF. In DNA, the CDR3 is TGTGCCATCAGTGAGTCGGGACCGATGAACTATGGCTACACCTTC.

The CDR3 bases are TGCGCCAGCAGCTTGCTTGGACCCAGCGCCAATGAGCAGTTCTTC. Its protein product is CASSLLGPSANEQFF. The chain joins TRBV5-1 to TRBJ2-1; D call uncertain. This CDR3 has 15 residues. The germline V and J ends were trimmed by 1 base and 6 bases, with 14 bases remaining between them. The germline CDR1 and CDR2 sequences are SGHRS and YFSETQ.

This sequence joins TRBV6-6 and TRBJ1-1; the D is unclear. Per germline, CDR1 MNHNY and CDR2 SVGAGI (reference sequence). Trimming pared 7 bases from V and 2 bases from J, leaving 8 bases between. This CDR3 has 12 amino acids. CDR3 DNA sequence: TGTGCCAGCACCAACGTTAACACTGAAGCTTTCTTT. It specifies CASTNVNTEAFF.

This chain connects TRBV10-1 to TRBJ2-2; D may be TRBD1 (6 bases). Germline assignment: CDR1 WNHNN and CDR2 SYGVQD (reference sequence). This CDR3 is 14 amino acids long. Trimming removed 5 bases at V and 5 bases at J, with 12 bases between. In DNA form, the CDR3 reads TGCGCCAGCAGTAAAGACCAGGGGACCGGGGAGCTGTTTTTT. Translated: CASSKDQGTGELFF.

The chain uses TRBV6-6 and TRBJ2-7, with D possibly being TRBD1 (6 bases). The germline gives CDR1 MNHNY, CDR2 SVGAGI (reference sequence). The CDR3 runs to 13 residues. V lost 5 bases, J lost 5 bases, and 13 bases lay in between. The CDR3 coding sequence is TGTGCCAGCAGTGATCACAGGGTCCACGAGCAGTACGTC. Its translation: CASSDHRVHEQYV.

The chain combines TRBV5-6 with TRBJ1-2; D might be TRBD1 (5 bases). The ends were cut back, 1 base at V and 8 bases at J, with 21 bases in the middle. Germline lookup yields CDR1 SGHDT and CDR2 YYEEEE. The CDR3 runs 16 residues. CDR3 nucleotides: TGTGCCAGCAGCTTGTATGAGGGACTCTCTAGTTTAGGCTACACCTTC. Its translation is CASSLYEGLSSLGYTF.

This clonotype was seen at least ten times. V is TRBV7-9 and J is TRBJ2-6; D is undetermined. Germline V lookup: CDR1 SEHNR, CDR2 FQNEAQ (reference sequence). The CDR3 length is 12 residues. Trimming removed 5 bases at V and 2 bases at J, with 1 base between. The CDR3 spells CASSPGANVLTF. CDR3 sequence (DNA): TGTGCCAGCAGCCCTGGGGCCAACGTCCTGACTTTC.

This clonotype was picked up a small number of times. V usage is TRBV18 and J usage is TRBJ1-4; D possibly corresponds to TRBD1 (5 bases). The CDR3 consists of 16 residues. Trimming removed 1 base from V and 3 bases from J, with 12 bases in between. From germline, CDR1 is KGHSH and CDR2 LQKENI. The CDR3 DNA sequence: TGTGCCAGCTCACCACTGACAGTAGCGGCTAATGAAAAACTGTTTTTT. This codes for CASSPLTVAANEKLFF.

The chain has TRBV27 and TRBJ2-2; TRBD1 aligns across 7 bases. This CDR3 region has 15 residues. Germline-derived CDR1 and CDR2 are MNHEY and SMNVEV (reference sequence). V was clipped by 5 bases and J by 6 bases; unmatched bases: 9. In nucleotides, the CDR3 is TGTGCCAGCAGTAGACAGGGTGAGCAGTCCGGGGAGCTGTTTTTT. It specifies CASSRQGEQSGELFF.

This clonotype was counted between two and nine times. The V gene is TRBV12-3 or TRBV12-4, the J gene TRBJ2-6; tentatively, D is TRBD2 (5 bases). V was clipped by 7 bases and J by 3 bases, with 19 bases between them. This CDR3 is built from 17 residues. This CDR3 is CASTPGVLFNGANVLTF. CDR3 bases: TGTGCCAGCACCCCCGGGGTTCTGTTTAATGGGGCCAACGTCCTGACTTTC.

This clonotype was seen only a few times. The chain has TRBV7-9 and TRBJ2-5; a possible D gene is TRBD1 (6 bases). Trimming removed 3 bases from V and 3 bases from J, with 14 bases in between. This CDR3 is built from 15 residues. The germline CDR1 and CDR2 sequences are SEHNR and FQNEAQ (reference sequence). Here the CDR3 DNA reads TGTGCCAGCAGCTTTAAGAGGGGGAATAAAGAGACCCAGTACTTC. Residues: CASSFKRGNKETQYF.

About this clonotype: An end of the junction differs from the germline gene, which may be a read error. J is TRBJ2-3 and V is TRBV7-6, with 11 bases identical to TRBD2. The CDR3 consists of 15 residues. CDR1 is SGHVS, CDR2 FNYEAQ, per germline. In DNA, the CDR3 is TGTGCCAGCAGCATAGCGGGGGGGCCAACAGATACGCAGTATTTT. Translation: CASSIAGGPTDTQYF.

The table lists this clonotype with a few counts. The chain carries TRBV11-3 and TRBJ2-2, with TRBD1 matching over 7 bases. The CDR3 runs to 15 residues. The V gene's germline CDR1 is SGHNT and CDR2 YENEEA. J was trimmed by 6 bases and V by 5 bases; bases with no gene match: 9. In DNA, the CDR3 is TGTGCCAGCAGCCTAAACGACAGGGCCCCCGGGGAGCTGTTTTTT. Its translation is CASSLNDRAPGELFF. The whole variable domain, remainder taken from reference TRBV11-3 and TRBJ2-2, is EAGVVQSPRYKIIEKKQPVAFWCNPISGHNTLYWYLQNLGQGPELLIRYENEEAVDDSQLPKDRFSAERLKGVDSTLKIQPAELGDSAVYLCASSLNDRAPGELFFGEGSRLTVL.

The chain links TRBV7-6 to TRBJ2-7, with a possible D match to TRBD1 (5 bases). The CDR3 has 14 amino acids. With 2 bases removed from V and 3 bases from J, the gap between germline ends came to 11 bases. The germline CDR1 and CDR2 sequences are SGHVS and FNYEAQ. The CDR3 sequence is CASSLRGGNYEQYF. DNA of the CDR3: TGTGCCAGCAGCTTAAGGGGTGGTAACTACGAGCAGTACTTC. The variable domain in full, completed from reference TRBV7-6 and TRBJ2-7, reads GAGVSQSPRYKVTKRGQDVALRCDPISGHVSLYWYRQALGQGPEFLTYFNYEAQQDKSGLPNDRFSAERPEGSISTLTIQRTEQRDSAMYRCASSLRGGNYEQYFGPGTRLTVT.

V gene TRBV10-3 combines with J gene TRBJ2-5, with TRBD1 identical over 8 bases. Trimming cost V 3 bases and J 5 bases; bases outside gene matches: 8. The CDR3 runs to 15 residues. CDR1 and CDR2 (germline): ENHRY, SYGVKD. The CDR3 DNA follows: TGTGCCATCAGTGAAGGTGCAGGGGGCGCGGAGACCCAGTACTTC. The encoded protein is CAISEGAGGAETQYF.

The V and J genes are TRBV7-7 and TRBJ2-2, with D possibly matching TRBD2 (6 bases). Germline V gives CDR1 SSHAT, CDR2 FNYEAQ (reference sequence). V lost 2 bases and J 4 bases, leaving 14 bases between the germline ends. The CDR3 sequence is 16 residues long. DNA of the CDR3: TGTGCCAGCAGCTTAAAGTGGGGGGTTGTCACCGGGGAGCTGTTTTTT. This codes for CASSLKWGVVTGELFF. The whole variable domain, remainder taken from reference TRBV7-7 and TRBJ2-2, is GAGVSQSPRYKVTKRGQDVTLRCDPISSHATLYWYQQALGQGPEFLTYFNYEAQPDKSGLPSDRFSAERPEGSISTLTIQRTEQRDSAMYRCASSLKWGVVTGELFFGEGSRLTVL.

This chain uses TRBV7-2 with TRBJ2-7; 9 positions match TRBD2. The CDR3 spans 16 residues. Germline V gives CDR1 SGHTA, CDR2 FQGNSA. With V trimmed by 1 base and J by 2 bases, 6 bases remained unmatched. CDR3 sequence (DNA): TGTGCCAGCAGCTTAGATGCTAGCGGGACTCCCTACGAGCAGTACTTC. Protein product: CASSLDASGTPYEQYF.